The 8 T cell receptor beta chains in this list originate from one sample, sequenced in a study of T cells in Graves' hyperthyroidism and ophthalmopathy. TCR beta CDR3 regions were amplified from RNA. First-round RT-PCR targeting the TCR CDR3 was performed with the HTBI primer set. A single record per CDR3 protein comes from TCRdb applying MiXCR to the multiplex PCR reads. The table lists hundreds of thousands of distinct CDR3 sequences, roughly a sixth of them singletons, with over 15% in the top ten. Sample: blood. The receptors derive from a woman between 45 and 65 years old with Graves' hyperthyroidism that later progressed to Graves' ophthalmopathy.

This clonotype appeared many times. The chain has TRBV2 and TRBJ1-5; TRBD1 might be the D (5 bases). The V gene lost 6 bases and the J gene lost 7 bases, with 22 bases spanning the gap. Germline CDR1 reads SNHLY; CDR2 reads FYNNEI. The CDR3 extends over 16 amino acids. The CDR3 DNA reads TGTGCCAGCAGCGCAAGCAGGGACCTTAGCAGACAGCCCCAGCATTTT. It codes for CASSASRDLSRQPQHF.

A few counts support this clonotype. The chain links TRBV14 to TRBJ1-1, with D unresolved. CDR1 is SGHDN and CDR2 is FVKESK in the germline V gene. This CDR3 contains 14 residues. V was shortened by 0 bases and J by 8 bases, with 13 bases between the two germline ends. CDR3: CASSQETSGSEAFF. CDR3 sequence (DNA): TGTGCCAGCAGCCAAGAGACGTCGGGTTCCGAAGCTTTCTTT.

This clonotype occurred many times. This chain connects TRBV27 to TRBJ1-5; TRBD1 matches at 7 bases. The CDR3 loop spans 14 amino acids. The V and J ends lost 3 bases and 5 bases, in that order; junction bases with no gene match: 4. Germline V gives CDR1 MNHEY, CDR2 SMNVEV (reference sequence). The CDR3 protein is CASSLPGTDQPQHF. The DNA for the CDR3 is TGTGCCAGCAGTTTGCCCGGGACAGATCAGCCCCAGCATTTT.

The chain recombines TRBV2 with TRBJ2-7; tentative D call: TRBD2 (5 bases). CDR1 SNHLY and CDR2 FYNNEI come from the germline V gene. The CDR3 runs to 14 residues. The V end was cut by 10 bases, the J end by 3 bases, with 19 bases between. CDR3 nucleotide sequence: TGTGCCACTACCCCCGAGGGCACTAGCTACGAGCAGTACTTC. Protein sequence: CATTPEGTSYEQYF.

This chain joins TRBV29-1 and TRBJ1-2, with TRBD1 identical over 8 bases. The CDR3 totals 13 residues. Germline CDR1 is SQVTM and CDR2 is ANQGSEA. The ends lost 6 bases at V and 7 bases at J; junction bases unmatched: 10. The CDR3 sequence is CSVHPGQGSGYTF. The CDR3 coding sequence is TGCAGCGTCCACCCCGGACAGGGCTCTGGCTACACCTTC.

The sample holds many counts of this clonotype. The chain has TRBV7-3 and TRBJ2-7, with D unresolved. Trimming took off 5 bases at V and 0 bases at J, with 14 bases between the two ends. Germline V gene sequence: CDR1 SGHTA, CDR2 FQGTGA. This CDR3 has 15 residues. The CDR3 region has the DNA TGTGCCAGCAGCCCCGGGCTAGGTAACTCCTACGAGCAGTACTTC. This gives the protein CASSPGLGNSYEQYF. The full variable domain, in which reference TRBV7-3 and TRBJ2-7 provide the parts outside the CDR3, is GAGVSQTPSNKVTEKGKYVELRCDPISGHTALYWYRQSLGQGPEFLIYFQGTGAADDSGLPNDRFFAVRPEGSVSTLKIQRTERGDSAVYLCASSPGLGNSYEQYFGPGTRLTVT.

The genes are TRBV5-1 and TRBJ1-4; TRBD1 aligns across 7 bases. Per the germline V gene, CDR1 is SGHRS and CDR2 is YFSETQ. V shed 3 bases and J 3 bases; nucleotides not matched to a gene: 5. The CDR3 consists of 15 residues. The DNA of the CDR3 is TGCGCCAGCAGCTCAAGACAGGGTTCTAATGAAAAACTGTTTTTT. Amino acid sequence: CASSSRQGSNEKLFF. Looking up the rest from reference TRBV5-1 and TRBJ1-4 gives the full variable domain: KAGVTQTPRYLIKTRGQQVTLSCSPISGHRSVSWYQQTPGQGLQFLFEYFSETQRNKGNFPGRFSGRQFSNSRSEMNVSTLELGDSALYLCASSSRQGSNEKLFFGSGTQLSVL.

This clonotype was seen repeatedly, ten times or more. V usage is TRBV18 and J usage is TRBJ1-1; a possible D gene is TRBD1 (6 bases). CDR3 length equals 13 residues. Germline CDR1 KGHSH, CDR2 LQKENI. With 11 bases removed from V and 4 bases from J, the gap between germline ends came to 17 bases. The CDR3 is CAASRGGRTEAFF. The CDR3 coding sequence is TGTGCCGCCTCCAGAGGGGGTCGCACTGAAGCTTTCTTT.